Listed below are T cell receptor beta chains from one sample, sequenced in a study of CD8 T cells in ankylosing spondylitis. Each CDR3 protein is one row after TCRdb ran MiXCR on the 5' RACE reads. The data contain 200,000 to 250,000 distinct CDR3 sequences, 7% to 8% of them singletons. Sequencing was done on a sample of blood, either unsorted or a sorted T cell fraction (not recorded which). The receptors come from a male donor with ankylosing spondylitis. The CDR3 runs from the conserved cysteine through the conserved F or W. Fields, in order: V gene, clone size, J gene, D gene, CDR3 protein, CDR3 DNA. The D gene is left open where the match is weak. Clone size is shown for a subset of rows, as once, few, many or a class of expanded clone.

V gene: TRBV3-1
clone size: few
J gene: TRBJ2-7
D gene: TRBD2
CDR3 protein: CASSQARLAGGDEQYF
CDR3 DNA: TGTGCCAGCAGCCAAGCCAGACTAGCGGGAGGCGACGAGCAGTACTTC

V gene: TRBV9
clone size: many
J gene: TRBJ2-7
D gene: TRBD2
CDR3 protein: CASSVGTSGIEQYF
CDR3 DNA: TGTGCCAGCAGCGTTGGGACTAGCGGCATCGAGCAGTACTTC

V gene: TRBV12-5
clone size: many
J gene: TRBJ2-1
D gene: TRBD2
CDR3 protein: CASGLTSALAHLSYNEQFF
CDR3 DNA: TGTGCTAGTGGTTTGACTAGCGCCTTGGCCCACCTCTCCTACAATGAGCAGTTCTTC

V gene: TRBV5-1
clone size: many
J gene: TRBJ2-7
D gene: NA
CDR3 protein: CASSAGTKTYEQYF
CDR3 DNA: TGCGCCAGCAGCGCCGGGACAAAAACCTACGAGCAGTACTTC

V gene: TRBV24-1
clone size: few
J gene: TRBJ2-2
D gene: NA
CDR3 protein: CATSDLSTGELFF
CDR3 DNA: TGTGCCACCAGTGATTTATCCACCGGGGAGCTGTTTTTT

V gene: TRBV29-1
clone size: many
J gene: TRBJ1-5
D gene: NA
CDR3 protein: CSVNYDRNQPQHF
CDR3 DNA: TGCAGCGTTAATTATGACAGAAATCAGCCCCAGCATTTT

V gene: TRBV29-1
clone size: many
J gene: TRBJ1-1
D gene: NA
CDR3 protein: CSVAGGRLQNTEAFF
CDR3 DNA: TGCAGCGTGGCTGGAGGGAGACTCCAGAACACTGAAGCTTTCTTT

V gene: TRBV7-8
clone size: many
J gene: TRBJ1-3
D gene: NA
CDR3 protein: CASSSRAGASGNTIYF
CDR3 DNA: TGTGCCAGCAGCTCAAGGGCAGGGGCCTCTGGAAACACCATATATTTT

V gene: TRBV7-8
clone size: many
J gene: TRBJ2-2
D gene: NA
CDR3 protein: CASSLATNTGELFF
CDR3 DNA: TGTGCCAGCAGCTTGGCCACGAACACCGGGGAGCTGTTTTTT

V gene: TRBV12-3/TRBV12-4
clone size: many
J gene: TRBJ1-6
D gene: NA
CDR3 protein: CASSLDSPRSSYNSPLHF
CDR3 DNA: TGTGCCAGCAGTCTGGACAGCCCCAGGAGCTCCTATAATTCACCCCTCCACTTT

V gene: TRBV4-3
clone size: many
J gene: TRBJ1-4
D gene: NA
CDR3 protein: CASSHLDGAGEKLFF
CDR3 DNA: TGCGCCAGCAGCCATTTGGACGGGGCGGGTGAAAAACTGTTTTTT

V gene: TRBV12-3/TRBV12-4
clone size: many
J gene: TRBJ1-1
D gene: NA
CDR3 protein: CASGEGTEAFF
CDR3 DNA: TGTGCCTCAGGAGAGGGGACTGAAGCTTTCTTT

V gene: TRBV7-3
clone size: NA
J gene: TRBJ2-3
D gene: TRBD1
CDR3 protein: CASSLRGQGVSDTQYF
CDR3 DNA: TGTGCCAGCAGCTTACGAGGACAGGGTGTCTCCGATACGCAGTATTTT

V gene: TRBV11-2
clone size: many
J gene: TRBJ2-1
D gene: TRBD1
CDR3 protein: CASSLGRGPYYEQFF
CDR3 DNA: TGTGCCAGCAGCCTGGGCAGGGGGCCGTACTATGAGCAGTTCTTC

V gene: TRBV9
clone size: many
J gene: TRBJ2-1
D gene: TRBD1
CDR3 protein: CASRQGEQFF
CDR3 DNA: TGTGCCAGTAGACAGGGCGAGCAGTTCTTC